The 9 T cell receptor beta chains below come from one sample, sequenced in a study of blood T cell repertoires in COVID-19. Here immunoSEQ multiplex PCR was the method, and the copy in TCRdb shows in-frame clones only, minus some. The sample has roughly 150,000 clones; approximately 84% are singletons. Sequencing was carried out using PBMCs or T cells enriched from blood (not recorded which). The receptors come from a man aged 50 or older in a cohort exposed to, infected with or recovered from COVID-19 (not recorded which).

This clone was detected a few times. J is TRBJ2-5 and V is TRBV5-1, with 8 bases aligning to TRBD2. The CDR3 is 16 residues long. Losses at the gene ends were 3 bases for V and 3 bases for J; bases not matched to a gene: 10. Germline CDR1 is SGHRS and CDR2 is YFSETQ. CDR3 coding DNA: TGCGCCAGCAGCTCCGCTTACGGGGGGGCCAAAGAGACCCAGTACTTC. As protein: CASSSAYGGAKETQYF. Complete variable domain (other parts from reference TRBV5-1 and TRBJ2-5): KAGVTQTPRYLIKTRGQQVTLSCSPISGHRSVSWYQQTPGQGLQFLFEYFSETQRNKGNFPGRFSGRQFSNSRSEMNVSTLELGDSALYLCASSSAYGGAKETQYFGPGTRLLVL.

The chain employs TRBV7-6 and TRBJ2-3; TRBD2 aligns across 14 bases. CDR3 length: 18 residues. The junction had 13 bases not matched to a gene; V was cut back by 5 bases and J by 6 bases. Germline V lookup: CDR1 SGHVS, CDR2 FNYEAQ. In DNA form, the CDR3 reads TGTGCCAGCAGCCTCCGGCAAGGGACTAGCGGGGGAACCGATACGCAGTATTTT. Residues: CASSLRQGTSGGTDTQYF.

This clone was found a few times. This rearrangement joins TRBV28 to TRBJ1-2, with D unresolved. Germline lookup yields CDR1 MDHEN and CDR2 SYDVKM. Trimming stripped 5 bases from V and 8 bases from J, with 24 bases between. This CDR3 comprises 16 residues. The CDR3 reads CASSPPDFTPIWGYTF. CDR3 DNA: TGTGCCAGCAGTCCCCCGGACTTTACTCCTATCTGGGGCTACACCTTC.

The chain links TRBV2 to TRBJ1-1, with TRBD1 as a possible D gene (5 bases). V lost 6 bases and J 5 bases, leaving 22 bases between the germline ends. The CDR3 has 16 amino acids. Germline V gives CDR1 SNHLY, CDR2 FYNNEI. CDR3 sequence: CASSPPIREGRTEAFF. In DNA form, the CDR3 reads TGTGCCAGCAGCCCTCCCATCAGGGAGGGGAGGACTGAAGCTTTCTTT.

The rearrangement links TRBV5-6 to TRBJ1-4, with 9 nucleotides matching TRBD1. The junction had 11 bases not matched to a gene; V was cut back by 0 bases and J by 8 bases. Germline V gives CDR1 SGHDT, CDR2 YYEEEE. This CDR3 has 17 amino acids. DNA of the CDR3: TGTGCCAGCAGCTTGGCCTTCAGGGACAGGGAGAGGGAAAAACTGTTTTTT. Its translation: CASSLAFRDREREKLFF.

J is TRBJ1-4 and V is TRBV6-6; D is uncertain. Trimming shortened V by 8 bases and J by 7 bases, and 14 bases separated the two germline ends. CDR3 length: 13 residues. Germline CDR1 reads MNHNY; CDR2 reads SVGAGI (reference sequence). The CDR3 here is CASEEAGAEKLFF. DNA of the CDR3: TGTGCCAGCGAGGAGGCTGGAGCTGAAAAACTGTTTTTT.

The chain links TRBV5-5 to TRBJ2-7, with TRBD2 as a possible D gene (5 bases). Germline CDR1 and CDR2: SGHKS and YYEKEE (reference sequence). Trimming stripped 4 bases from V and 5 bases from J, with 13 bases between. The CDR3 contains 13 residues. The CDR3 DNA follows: TGTGCCAGCAGCCGCTTGGACTGGGACGAGCAGTACTTC. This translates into CASSRLDWDEQYF.

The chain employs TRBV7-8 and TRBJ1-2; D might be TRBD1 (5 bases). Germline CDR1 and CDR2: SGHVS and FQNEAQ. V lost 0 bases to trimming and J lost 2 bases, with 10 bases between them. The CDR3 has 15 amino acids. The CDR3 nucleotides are TGTGCCAGCAGCTTAGCTCCCCAGGGAAACTATGGCTACACCTTC. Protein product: CASSLAPQGNYGYTF.

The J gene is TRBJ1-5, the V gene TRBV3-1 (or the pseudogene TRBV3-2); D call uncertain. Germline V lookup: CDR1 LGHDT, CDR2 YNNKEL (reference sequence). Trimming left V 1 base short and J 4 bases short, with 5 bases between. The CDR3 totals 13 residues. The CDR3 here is CASSQARNQPQHF. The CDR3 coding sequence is TGTGCCAGCAGCCAAGCCCGGAATCAGCCCCAGCATTTT.